This T cell receptor (beta chain) came from a study of T cell changes during pregnancy in multiple sclerosis. Details on this clone: Within the sample, other DNA sequences also encode this same CDR3.

Assay: immunoSEQ multiplex PCR; the TCRdb copy retains only in-frame clones and omits some. The table shows some 83,000 clones, with about nine tenths occurring only once. V gave up 4 bases and J gave up 5 bases; unmatched junction bases: 6. The germline V gene encodes CDR1 MNHEY and CDR2 SMNVEV (reference sequence). The CDR3 has 15 amino acids. This TCR was sampled from a female donor in good health, serving as a control in a pregnancy study. Some clones in this sample may be carry-over from other donors' samples. The chain combines TRBV27 with TRBJ2-5; TRBD1 matches 11 bases. The sequences come from PBMCs, collected in the first trimester of pregnancy. CDR3 nucleotides: TGTGCCAGCAGTTGGGACAGGGGGACGGGGGAGACCCAGTACTTC. The encoded protein is CASSWDRGTGETQYF.